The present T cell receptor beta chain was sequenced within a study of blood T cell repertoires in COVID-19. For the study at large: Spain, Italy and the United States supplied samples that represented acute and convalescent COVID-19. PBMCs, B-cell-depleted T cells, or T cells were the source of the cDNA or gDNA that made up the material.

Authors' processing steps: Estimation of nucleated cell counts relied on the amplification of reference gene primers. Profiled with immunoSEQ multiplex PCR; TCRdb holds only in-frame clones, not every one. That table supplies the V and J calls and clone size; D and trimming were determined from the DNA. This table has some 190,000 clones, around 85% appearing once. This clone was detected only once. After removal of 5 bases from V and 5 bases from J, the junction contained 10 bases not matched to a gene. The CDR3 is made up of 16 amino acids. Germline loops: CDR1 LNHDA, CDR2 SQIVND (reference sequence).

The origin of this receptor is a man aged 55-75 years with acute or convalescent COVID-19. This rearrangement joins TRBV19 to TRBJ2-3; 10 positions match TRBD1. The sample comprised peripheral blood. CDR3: CASSPRDRGVEDTQYF. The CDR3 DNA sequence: TGTGCCAGTAGTCCCCGGGACAGGGGAGTTGAAGATACGCAGTATTTT.